This TCR beta chain was recovered during a study of blood T cell repertoires in COVID-19. Study information: Material from acute and convalescent COVID-19 was sourced from the United States, Italy and Spain. T cells, B-cell-depleted T cells, or PBMCs supplied cDNA or gDNA.

Original processing notes: Estimation of nucleated cell counts relied on the amplification of reference gene primers. Produced via immunoSEQ multiplex PCR; TCRdb's table is partial and in-frame only. The V and J calls and clone size were taken over from that table, and D and trimming were inferred from the DNA. This table holds a few hundred thousand clones, roughly 76% found once. The sample consisted of peripheral blood. The clonotype was recovered from a human donor in a cohort sampled during active COVID-19.

The CDR3 is CATSDRTGYGNQPQHF. DNA for the CDR3: TGTGCCACCAGTGACCGGACGGGATACGGCAATCAGCCCCAGCATTTT. The chain joins TRBV24-1 to TRBJ1-5, with no clear D. Trimming removed 4 bases at V and 2 bases at J, with 14 bases between. This CDR3 is built from 16 residues. Germline V gene sequence: CDR1 KGHDR, CDR2 SFDVKD.